A selection of T cell receptor beta chains follows, all from one sample in a study of T-cell memory formation after mild COVID-19. In TCRdb, the 5' RACE reads were re-called with MiXCR into one record per CDR3 protein. The repertoire holds 70,000 to 100,000 distinct CDR3 sequences, with about 13% as singletons. The material sequenced was PBMCs or a T cell subset sorted from them (not recorded which). The receptors come from an adult woman who had mild COVID-19 (a few samples of this study predate the infection). Cell type and time point are not known. CDR3s include the opening cysteine and the closing phenylalanine or tryptophan. The D gene is left open where the match is weak.

V gene	D gene	J gene	CDR3 protein
TRBV6-5	-	TRBJ2-2	CASSYEASSTGELFF
TRBV6-5	-	TRBJ1-1	CASSYDRYTEAFF
TRBV20-1	-	TRBJ2-3	CSASFGDTQYF
TRBV12-3/TRBV12-4	-	TRBJ2-7	CASCVGAGPDEQYF
TRBV19	TRBD2	TRBJ2-3	CASSSLAGATDKQYF
TRBV5-4	-	TRBJ2-7	CATRGPTYEQYF
TRBV5-4	-	TRBJ2-2	CASSLGLNTGELFF
TRBV20-1	-	TRBJ2-1	CSARDLKASDEQFF
TRBV2	TRBD2	TRBJ2-3	CASMREPSTDTQYF
TRBV7-6	TRBD2	TRBJ2-1	CASSGLAGAHEQFF
TRBV12-3/TRBV12-4	-	TRBJ2-1	CASRLGGPQNEQFF
TRBV6-5	TRBD1	TRBJ2-7	CASSYSRRSTRDSSYEQYF
TRBV5-1	-	TRBJ2-6	CASSSLGENGANVLTF
TRBV11-2	-	TRBJ2-3	CASSLETDTQYF
TRBV5-1	TRBD2	TRBJ2-1	CASTAGLAGAHNEQFF
TRBV2	-	TRBJ1-1	CASSGAHEGNTEAFF
TRBV29-1	-	TRBJ1-2	CSVEDRYSRPYYGYTF
TRBV7-9	-	TRBJ1-6	CASSFSISSNSPLHF
TRBV12-3/TRBV12-4	-	TRBJ2-5	CASSALAIQETQYF
TRBV29-1	TRBD2	TRBJ2-5	CSVPPGLAGSAGETQYF
TRBV18	-	TRBJ2-7	CASSPKGEWNEQYF
TRBV12-3/TRBV12-4	-	TRBJ2-1	CASSLRGDLPLDNEQFF
TRBV19	-	TRBJ2-3	CASSPRDSDTQYF
TRBV20-1	-	TRBJ2-4	CSASPRGTALFKNIQYF
TRBV7-6	-	TRBJ2-1	CASSLAGWSYNEQFF
TRBV20-1	-	TRBJ1-1	CRAHRMDTHLGAFF
TRBV20-1	-	TRBJ1-1	CSAPSYGLLDSEAFF
TRBV20-1	-	TRBJ2-7	CSARGPERPSYEQYF
TRBV5-6	-	TRBJ1-1	CASSNPGHINTEAFF
TRBV20-1	-	TRBJ2-3	CSAKHRVSSDTQYF
TRBV4-3	-	TRBJ1-1	CASSQDTRIGHGFF
TRBV27	-	TRBJ2-7	CASSLEAAGTYEQYF
TRBV5-8	TRBD1	TRBJ1-1	CASSSVTGTGVIEAFF
TRBV7-9	-	TRBJ2-2	CASRGGTGELFF
TRBV9	-	TRBJ1-1	CASSVGGRTEAFF
TRBV29-1	TRBD2	TRBJ2-1	CSVEPTSGRPDEQFF
TRBV12-3/TRBV12-4	-	TRBJ2-7	CASSIPGHEQYF
TRBV29-1	-	TRBJ2-1	CSAPGVYNEQFF
TRBV5-6	-	TRBJ2-1	CASSLQGVGDIDEQFF
TRBV5-1	-	TRBJ2-7	CASSPDGNEQYF
TRBV15	-	TRBJ2-3	CATKGDTQYF
TRBV7-6	TRBD2	TRBJ2-3	CASSILAGANTDTQYF